These T cell receptor beta chains were read from a single sample in a study of shared clonotypes between healthy human individuals. The data were produced by immunoSEQ multiplex PCR, yet TCRdb's version contains in-frame clones alone and is incomplete. Found here are approximately 1.9 million clones, 93% of them singletons; the top ten hold less than 2%. The sequenced sample was naive CD8+ T cells from PBMCs. The origin of the receptors is a man aged 18-30 years in good health. Some clones in this sample may be carry-over from other donors' samples. CDR3s include the opening cysteine and the closing phenylalanine or tryptophan. The D gene is left open where the match is weak.

v_gene: TRBV28
d_gene: TRBD1
j_gene: TRBJ1-2
CDR3aa: CASRQGGHYGYTF

v_gene: TRBV10-1
d_gene: TRBD2
j_gene: TRBJ2-5
CDR3aa: CASSEREGPRETQYF

v_gene: TRBV15
d_gene: -
j_gene: TRBJ2-1
CDR3aa: CATRGPTSSYNEQFF

v_gene: TRBV13
d_gene: -
j_gene: TRBJ2-1
CDR3aa: CASSPVAETYNEQFF

v_gene: TRBV10-3
d_gene: TRBD2
j_gene: TRBJ2-7
CDR3aa: CAIRPGLGAYEQYF

v_gene: TRBV28
d_gene: -
j_gene: TRBJ1-2
CDR3aa: CASSSHRDTDNYGYTF

v_gene: TRBV19
d_gene: -
j_gene: TRBJ1-1
CDR3aa: CASSIAAPNTEAFF

v_gene: TRBV6-6
d_gene: -
j_gene: TRBJ2-7
CDR3aa: CASSAHRRPEQYF

v_gene: TRBV19
d_gene: -
j_gene: TRBJ2-2
CDR3aa: CASSIIAGFTGELFF

v_gene: TRBV4-2
d_gene: TRBD1
j_gene: TRBJ2-5
CDR3aa: CASSQGQGAFETQYF

v_gene: TRBV29-1
d_gene: TRBD1
j_gene: TRBJ1-2
CDR3aa: CSVPTGGRLHGYTF

v_gene: TRBV29-1
d_gene: -
j_gene: TRBJ1-3
CDR3aa: CSVLIRGSGNTTYF

v_gene: TRBV5-1
d_gene: -
j_gene: TRBJ2-7
CDR3aa: CASSLAQGPSYEQYF

v_gene: TRBV20-1
d_gene: -
j_gene: TRBJ1-1
CDR3aa: CSARYLGEAFF

v_gene: TRBV5-4
d_gene: TRBD2
j_gene: TRBJ2-1
CDR3aa: CASSLGLAGAYNEQFF

v_gene: TRBV6-5
d_gene: TRBD2
j_gene: TRBJ2-1
CDR3aa: CASSYFGLAVDEQFF

v_gene: TRBV29-1
d_gene: -
j_gene: TRBJ2-5
CDR3aa: CSVEWRGGGLQETQYF

v_gene: TRBV5-4
d_gene: TRBD1
j_gene: TRBJ2-3
CDR3aa: CASSLGTGGSTDTQYF

v_gene: TRBV27
d_gene: -
j_gene: TRBJ2-1
CDR3aa: CASSFQGPSYNEQFF

v_gene: TRBV7-9
d_gene: -
j_gene: TRBJ1-5
CDR3aa: CASSLGLGNQPQHF

v_gene: TRBV28
d_gene: -
j_gene: TRBJ2-6
CDR3aa: CATRHSGTMANVLTF

v_gene: TRBV7-9
d_gene: -
j_gene: TRBJ2-5
CDR3aa: CAGQRTDKETQYF

v_gene: TRBV5-1
d_gene: -
j_gene: TRBJ2-2
CDR3aa: CASTVAGTNTGELFF

v_gene: TRBV27
d_gene: TRBD1
j_gene: TRBJ1-5
CDR3aa: CASSDGTGANQPQHF

v_gene: TRBV7-6
d_gene: TRBD2
j_gene: TRBJ2-3
CDR3aa: CASSLVPSGRSPDTQYF

v_gene: TRBV19
d_gene: TRBD1
j_gene: TRBJ2-5
CDR3aa: CASSTTGGVETQYF

v_gene: TRBV9
d_gene: -
j_gene: TRBJ2-7
CDR3aa: CASSVESGAFYREQYF

v_gene: TRBV14
d_gene: -
j_gene: TRBJ2-7
CDR3aa: CASSQDFYINSYEQYF

v_gene: TRBV27
d_gene: -
j_gene: TRBJ2-7
CDR3aa: CASSHTDRLGREIHEQYF

v_gene: TRBV6-6
d_gene: -
j_gene: TRBJ1-2
CDR3aa: CASLPPGAADGYTF

v_gene: TRBV28
d_gene: -
j_gene: TRBJ1-4
CDR3aa: CASSRNQENNEKLFF

v_gene: TRBV7-9
d_gene: -
j_gene: TRBJ2-2
CDR3aa: CASSLGIVTGTGELFF

v_gene: TRBV7-7
d_gene: -
j_gene: TRBJ1-3
CDR3aa: CASSAPPPGNTIYF

v_gene: TRBV11-2
d_gene: -
j_gene: TRBJ1-4
CDR3aa: CASSPGTDSEKLFF

v_gene: TRBV7-2
d_gene: -
j_gene: TRBJ2-5
CDR3aa: CASSLAGGVFGETQYF

v_gene: TRBV4-2
d_gene: -
j_gene: TRBJ2-7
CDR3aa: CASSPWTTGAYEQYF